One sample yielded the 29 T cell receptor beta chains listed below, sequenced in a study of Tregs in tolerant kidney transplant recipients. The method was immunoSEQ multiplex PCR; TCRdb's version includes in-frame clones alone and lacks a portion of them. This table holds 240,000 or so clones, roughly four fifths found once. The specimen was CD4+ T cells from blood. The receptors derive from a human donor in good health.

This clone was seen a single time. V and J are TRBV7-2 and TRBJ2-1; 7 bases line up with TRBD2. This CDR3 spans 15 amino acids. After removal of 5 bases from V and 0 bases from J, the junction contained 4 bases not matched to a gene. Germline assignment: CDR1 SGHTA and CDR2 FQGNSA. The CDR3 coding sequence is TGTGCCAGCAGCCCCAGGACTAGCTCCTACAATGAGCAGTTCTTC. Residues: CASSPRTSSYNEQFF.

This clone was recorded only once. This chain joins TRBV29-1 and TRBJ2-3; 10 bases align to TRBD2. The CDR3 is 15 amino acids. Germline V gene data show CDR1 as SQVTM and CDR2 as ANQGSEA. After removal of 7 bases from V and 2 bases from J, the junction contained 9 bases not matched to a gene. The CDR3 DNA reads as TGCAGCGCTCGCCCCACTAGCGGGGTCACAGATACGCAGTATTTT. This gives the protein CSARPTSGVTDTQYF.

The chain joins TRBV2 to TRBJ1-1; 10 bases align to TRBD1. The junction had 2 bases not matched to a gene; V was cut back by 6 bases and J by 1 base. This CDR3 spans 14 amino acids. Germline CDR1 reads SNHLY; CDR2 reads FYNNEI. The CDR3 reads CASRWDRGNTEAFF. CDR3 nucleotide sequence: TGTGCCAGCAGATGGGACAGGGGGAACACTGAAGCTTTCTTT.

This clone turned up a few times. This sequence joins TRBV6-6 and TRBJ2-7; 9 positions match TRBD1. This CDR3 has 13 amino acids. Trimming at V came to 8 bases and at J to 5 bases, leaving 7 bases not matched to a gene. Per the germline V gene, CDR1 is MNHNY and CDR2 is SVGAGI (reference sequence). The CDR3 region has the DNA TGTGCCAGCGCCCGGGACAGGGTCAACGAGCAGTACTTC. It codes for CASARDRVNEQYF.

The chain carries TRBV5-1 and TRBJ2-5; D is perhaps TRBD1 or TRBD2 (5 bases each). Germline V gene sequence: CDR1 SGHRS, CDR2 YFSETQ. The V end was cut by 2 bases, the J end by 5 bases, with 13 bases between. CDR3 length: 14 residues. The CDR3 region is CASSLEGLGETQYF. The CDR3 bases are TGCGCCAGCAGCTTAGAGGGGTTGGGGGAGACCCAGTACTTC.

This sequence joins TRBV7-8 and TRBJ1-5; D is ambiguous. Germline lookup yields CDR1 SGHVS and CDR2 FQNEAQ. V lost 5 bases and J lost 1, with 18 bases in between. The CDR3 consists of 17 residues. In nucleotides, the CDR3 is TGTGCCAGCAGCGGACTAGCCCTGACTGAGAGCAATCAGCCCCAGCATTTT. This encodes CASSGLALTESNQPQHF. Supplemented by reference TRBV7-8 and TRBJ1-5, the full variable domain reads GAGVSQSPRYKVAKRGQDVALRCDPISGHVSLFWYQQALGQGPEFLTYFQNEAQLDKSGLPSDRFFAERPEGSVSTLKIQRTQQEDSAVYLCASSGLALTESNQPQHFGDGTRLSIL.

The V and J genes are TRBV27 and TRBJ2-5; 9 bases agree with TRBD2. Germline loops: CDR1 MNHEY, CDR2 SMNVEV (reference sequence). With V trimmed by 5 bases and J by 5 bases, 9 bases remained unmatched. The CDR3 covers 15 residues. In DNA, the CDR3 is TGTGCCAGCAGTCTCGGCGGGAGGGCCTGGGAGACCCAGTACTTC. It specifies CASSLGGRAWETQYF.

This clone was counted once. This sequence joins TRBV29-1 and TRBJ2-7, with D possibly matching TRBD1 (6 bases). The CDR3 extends over 15 amino acids. Trimming removed 0 bases from V and 0 bases from J, with 12 bases in between. Germline V CDR1 and CDR2: SQVTM, ANQGSEA. CDR3 region: CSVEEGAHSSYEQYF. The CDR3 DNA reads TGCAGCGTTGAAGAGGGGGCCCACTCCTCCTACGAGCAGTACTTC.

The rearrangement links TRBV13 to TRBJ2-7; possibly TRBD2 for D (5 bases). The germline V gene has CDR1 PRHDT and CDR2 FYEKMQ (reference sequence). The V gene lost 2 bases and the J gene lost 0 bases, with 14 bases spanning the gap. The CDR3 has 16 residues. In DNA, the CDR3 is TGTGCCAGCAGCTTATTGGGAGCGGTGGGCTCCTACGAGCAGTACTTC. Its protein product is CASSLLGAVGSYEQYF.

This clone was recorded many times. At one end the junction does not follow the germline gene, possibly because of a read error. The chain joins TRBV5-6 to TRBJ2-7, with 8 bases lining up with TRBD2. The CDR3 has 16 residues. Germline loops: CDR1 SGHDT, CDR2 YYEEEE. CDR3 protein: CASSSPTSGTRYAQYF. In DNA, the CDR3 is TGTGCCAGCAGCTCACCAACTAGCGGAACCCGCTACGCGCAGTACTTC. The full variable domain, rest sourced from reference TRBV5-6 and TRBJ2-7, is DAGVTQSPTHLIKTRGQQVTLRCSPKSGHDTVSWYQQALGQGPQFIFQYYEEEERQRGNFPDRFSGHQFPNYSSELNVNALLLGDSALYLCASSSPTSGTRYAQYFGPGTRLTVT.

V gene TRBV6-6 combines with J gene TRBJ1-1; D is ambiguous. Germline values: CDR1 MNHNY, CDR2 SVGAGI (reference sequence). The CDR3 contains 15 residues. The V end lost 3 bases, the J end lost 6 bases, and 17 bases lay between the germline ends. CDR3 amino acids: CASSYRQRGLSEAFF. The CDR3 nucleotides read TGTGCCAGCAGTTATAGGCAGAGAGGGTTGTCTGAAGCTTTCTTT.

The chain recombines TRBV7-2 with TRBJ2-7; 10 nucleotides match TRBD1. CDR1 and CDR2 from the germline V gene are SGHTA and FQGNSA. This CDR3 has 16 amino acids. V shed 1 base and J 3 bases; nucleotides not matched to a gene: 6. The CDR3 DNA reads as TGTGCCAGCAGCTTAGTGGGGACAGGGGTAAACTACGAGCAGTACTTC. Encoded protein: CASSLVGTGVNYEQYF.

The V and J genes are TRBV5-1 and TRBJ1-4; 10 bases are shared with TRBD1. V lost 1 base to trimming and J lost 7 bases; unmatched junction nucleotides: 4. This CDR3 has 15 amino acids. CDR1 is SGHRS, CDR2 YFSETQ, per germline. The CDR3 sequence: CASSLWTGGIEKLFF. For the CDR3, the DNA is TGCGCCAGCAGCTTGTGGACAGGGGGAATTGAAAAACTGTTTTTT.

The V and J genes are TRBV4-2 and TRBJ2-5, with a weak D call TRBD2 (6 bases). This CDR3 is 17 amino acids long. The V gene lost 4 bases and the J gene lost 2 bases, with 20 bases spanning the gap. Germline loops: CDR1 LGHNA, CDR2 YNFKEQ. CDR3 sequence reads: CASSPRGASATQETQYF. The CDR3 coding sequence is TGTGCCAGCAGCCCCCGCGGGGCTAGCGCAACACAAGAGACCCAGTACTTC.

The chain combines TRBV6-1 with TRBJ1-1; possibly TRBD1 for D (5 bases). Germline V gives CDR1 MNHNS, CDR2 SASEGT. The CDR3 loop spans 13 amino acids. The ends were cut back, 7 bases at V and 2 bases at J, with 11 bases in the middle. CDR3: CASTHQGNTEAFF. Written as DNA, the CDR3 is TGTGCCAGCACCCATCAGGGAAACACTGAAGCTTTCTTT.

The CDR3, as DNA: TGTGCCAGCAGAAGACAGGCGGCTCTCGACGGGGAGCTGTTTTTT. Translated: CASRRQAALDGELFF. The chain is built from TRBV2 and TRBJ2-2, with a weak D call TRBD1 (6 bases). The V gene's germline CDR1 is SNHLY and CDR2 FYNNEI. CDR3 size: 15 residues. Trimming removed 6 bases from V and 7 bases from J, with 18 bases in between.

This chain uses TRBV5-1 with TRBJ2-3, with 11 bases aligning to TRBD2. This CDR3 comprises 15 residues. Per the germline V gene, CDR1 is SGHRS and CDR2 is YFSETQ. With 2 bases clipped from V and 6 bases from J, the junction kept 5 bases outside the gene matches. The CDR3 loop is CASSFVTSGTDTQYF. CDR3 nucleotides: TGCGCCAGCAGCTTTGTGACTAGCGGGACCGATACGCAGTATTTT.

This clone was seen once. This chain links TRBV7-2 with TRBJ2-7; a possible D gene is TRBD1 (5 bases). CDR1 and CDR2 from the germline V gene are SGHTA and FQGNSA. V shed 1 base and J shed 2 bases, with 15 bases lying between them. This CDR3 contains 16 residues. Written as DNA, the CDR3 is TGTGCCAGCAGCTTAGTGGCAATAGCAGGGACCTACGAGCAGTACTTC. Translated: CASSLVAIAGTYEQYF.

This clone occurred a few times. The chain joins TRBV7-8 to TRBJ1-1, with D maybe TRBD1 (5 bases). The length of the CDR3 is 14 residues. The V end was cut by 0 bases, the J end by 1 base, with 6 bases between. Germline CDR1 and CDR2: SGHVS and FQNEAQ. CDR3 protein: CASSLAQGNTEAFF. The CDR3 DNA sequence: TGTGCCAGCAGCTTAGCGCAGGGGAACACTGAAGCTTTCTTT.

The chain couples TRBV5-1 to TRBJ2-5; 7 bases line up with TRBD2. CDR1 and CDR2 (germline): SGHRS, YFSETQ. V shed 3 bases, J shed 4 bases, and the junction held 3 bases outside the gene matches. This CDR3 has 13 amino acids. CDR3 protein: CASSWGGGETQYF. CDR3 bases: TGCGCCAGCAGCTGGGGGGGAGGAGAGACCCAGTACTTC.

This rearrangement joins TRBV18 to TRBJ1-2, with TRBD1 identical over 10 bases. This CDR3 has 14 amino acids. J was trimmed by 6 bases and V by 1 base; bases with no gene match: 2. Germline V gives CDR1 KGHSH, CDR2 LQKENI. In nucleotides, the CDR3 is TGTGCCAGCTCACCACTAGACAGGGGGCATGGCTACACCTTC. This encodes CASSPLDRGHGYTF.

In its sample, this clone was seen once. Other DNA sequences in this sample translate to the same CDR3. The CDR3 bases are TGCGCCAGCAGCCCCACAGGGTCCGCAACTAATGAAAAACTGTTTTTT. Translation gives CASSPTGSATNEKLFF. The J gene is TRBJ1-4, the V gene TRBV5-1; perhaps TRBD1 as D (6 bases). Germline CDR1 and CDR2: SGHRS and YFSETQ. The CDR3 contains 16 residues. Trimming cost V 4 bases and J 0 bases, with 13 bases left between them.

This clone was recorded a few times. The chain recombines TRBV2 with TRBJ1-2; D might be TRBD1 (5 bases). Germline V CDR1 and CDR2: SNHLY, FYNNEI. V was cut by 8 bases and J by 3 bases, with 7 bases left in between. This CDR3 is 11 amino acids long. The CDR3, as DNA: TGTGCCAGCGGCAGGGACTATGGCTACACCTTC. Protein product: CASGRDYGYTF.

This clone was detected only a few times. The chain has TRBV6-1 and TRBJ2-2, with D perhaps being TRBD1 or TRBD2 (5 bases each). The germline V gene has CDR1 MNHNS and CDR2 SASEGT. V dropped 9 bases and J dropped 8 bases, with 13 bases sitting between them. This CDR3 spans 12 amino acids. The CDR3 nucleotides read TGTGCCAGTGGCAGGGAGTGGGGGGAGCTGTTTTTT. It translates to CASGREWGELFF.

The chain uses TRBV18 and TRBJ1-2; TRBD1 might be the D (5 bases). Germline V gene sequence: CDR1 KGHSH, CDR2 LQKENI. The CDR3 loop spans 15 amino acids. V lost 4 bases and J 3 bases, leaving 15 bases between the germline ends. The CDR3 sequence is CASSQRQGLDYGYTF. The CDR3 nucleotides are TGTGCCAGCTCACAACGGCAGGGACTAGACTATGGCTACACCTTC.

The rearrangement links TRBV19 to TRBJ1-4; D is perhaps TRBD1 (5 bases). The CDR3 extends over 15 amino acids. In germline, CDR1 is LNHDA, CDR2 SQIVND (reference sequence). Trimming stripped 5 bases from V and 8 bases from J, with 18 bases between. CDR3 sequence: CASSQQSRGVEKLFF. The CDR3 nucleotides read TGTGCCAGTAGTCAGCAGTCTCGGGGGGTAGAAAAACTGTTTTTT. Combining the CDR3 with reference TRBV19 and TRBJ1-4 gives the whole variable domain DGGITQSPKYLFRKEGQNVTLSCEQNLNHDAMYWYRQDPGQGLRLIYYSQIVNDFQKGDIAEGYSVSREKKESFPLTVTSAQKNPTAFYLCASSQQSRGVEKLFFGSGTQLSVL.

The chain carries TRBV27 and TRBJ2-7; TRBD2 matches at 8 bases. Germline V gene sequence: CDR1 MNHEY, CDR2 SMNVEV (reference sequence). The V gene end was trimmed by 6 bases and the J gene end by 2 bases; junction bases not matched to a gene: 9. There are 15 residues in the CDR3. CDR3 in DNA: TGTGCCAGCAGGGACCGGGGTAGCGGGGCCTACGAGCAGTACTTC. Residues: CASRDRGSGAYEQYF.

The chain links TRBV5-6 to TRBJ1-4; D unresolved. CDR1 and CDR2 (germline): SGHDT, YYEEEE. V shed 2 bases and J shed 3 bases, with 8 bases lying between them. This CDR3 is 14 amino acids long. The CDR3 bases are TGTGCCAGCAGCTTTCGGGGTTCTAATGAAAAACTGTTTTTT. Residues: CASSFRGSNEKLFF.

This clone was seen a few times. The chain recombines TRBV15 with TRBJ1-1; D unclear. The CDR3 runs 13 residues. V lost 2 bases and J 4 bases, leaving 8 bases between the germline ends. Germline-derived CDR1 and CDR2 are LNHNV and YYDKDF (reference sequence). In nucleotides, the CDR3 is TGTGCCACCAGCAGACCGCCCGGCACTGAAGCTTTCTTT. Amino acids: CATSRPPGTEAFF.